Listed below are T cell receptor beta chains from one sample, sequenced in a study of blood T cells in healthy people across ages. TCRdb reprocessed the 5' RACE reads via MiXCR and lists one record per CDR3 protein. This repertoire shows about 1,800,000 distinct CDR3 sequences, 28% found once; its top ten account for less than 9.5%. The sequenced sample was blood. The source is a woman aged 25 to 39 in good health. Both conserved end residues are part of each CDR3. The D gene is left open where the match is weak. Rows give clone size only sometimes, using once, few, many, or a class for an expanded clone.

J gene | clone size | D gene | V gene | CDR3 protein | CDR3 DNA
TRBJ2-1 | NA | NA | TRBV2 | CASSVRPGSSYNEQFF | TGTGCCAGCAGTGTCCGGCCAGGGAGCTCCTACAATGAGCAGTTCTTC
TRBJ2-3 | many | NA | TRBV5-1 | CASSFTDTQYF | TGTGCCAGCAGCTTCACAGATACGCAGTATTTT
TRBJ2-6 | NA | NA | TRBV19 | CASTFIANVLTF | TGTGCCAGTACATTTATTGCCAACGTCCTGACTTTC
TRBJ2-5 | NA | NA | TRBV7-9 | CASSLILGRQETQYF | TGTGCCAGCAGCTTAATACTGGGACGACAAGAGACCCAGTACTTC
TRBJ2-2 | NA | TRBD2 | TRBV14 | CASSELAGVSTGELFF | TGTGCCAGCAGCGAACTAGCGGGGGTATCTACCGGGGAGCTGTTTTTT
TRBJ2-5 | NA | NA | TRBV5-1 | CASSAPGPEETQYF | TGCGCCAGCAGCGCGCCGGGACCGGAAGAGACCCAGTACTTC
TRBJ2-5 | NA | NA | TRBV12-3/TRBV12-4 | CAISTFETQYF | TGTGCCATCTCCACGTTCGAGACCCAGTACTTC
TRBJ2-7 | NA | NA | TRBV18 | CASSRSRDTVGEQYF | TGTGCCAGCTCTCGTTCCCGGGACACGGTGGGCGAGCAGTACTTC
TRBJ1-1 | many | NA | TRBV20-1 | CSARELEGFGTEAFF | TGCAGTGCTAGAGAATTAGAGGGATTCGGCACTGAAGCTTTCTTT
TRBJ2-3 | NA | TRBD1 | TRBV7-3 | CASSQTGGVADTQYF | TGTGCCAGCAGCCAGACAGGGGGCGTCGCAGATACGCAGTATTTT
TRBJ2-1 | many | NA | TRBV7-2 | CASSRGERVSGQFF | TGTGCCAGCAGCCGAGGGGAGCGGGTTAGCGGGCAGTTCTTC
TRBJ2-7 | many | TRBD2 | TRBV20-1 | CSAQGLAGGQYF | TGCAGTGCCCAAGGACTAGCGGGAGGGCAGTACTTC
TRBJ2-1 | few | TRBD2 | TRBV7-6 | CASSQLLGGVGGTNEQFF | TGTGCCAGCAGCCAGCTTCTTGGGGGGGTTGGGGGGACCAATGAGCAGTTCTTC
TRBJ2-5 | once | TRBD2 | TRBV11-2 | CASKGVAGDQETQYF | TGTGCCAGCAAGGGAGTAGCGGGGGACCAAGAGACCCAGTACTTC
TRBJ2-5 | NA | TRBD1 | TRBV30 | CAWSKEQGWETQYF | TGTGCCTGGAGTAAGGAACAGGGGTGGGAGACCCAGTACTTC
TRBJ2-5 | NA | NA | TRBV5-1 | CASSLDPMTLETQYF | TGCGCCAGCAGTTTGGACCCGATGACCTTAGAGACCCAGTACTTC
TRBJ1-2 | few | NA | TRBV9 | CASTGTVRYGYTF | TGTGCCAGCACGGGCACAGTCCGCTATGGCTACACCTTC
TRBJ2-7 | NA | NA | TRBV27 | CASNKAEGEGYEQYF | TGTGCCAGCAACAAAGCGGAGGGGGAGGGGTACGAGCAGTACTTC
TRBJ2-7 | NA | TRBD1 | TRBV7-9 | CASSSSGQRYEQYF | TGTGCCAGCAGCTCCTCGGGACAGAGGTACGAGCAGTACTTC
TRBJ2-3 | NA | NA | TRBV29-1 | CSVEGRVIDTQYF | TGCAGCGTTGAGGGCAGGGTCATAGATACGCAGTATTTT
TRBJ2-7 | many | TRBD2 | TRBV10-1 | CASSDPGTSGYEQYF | TGCGCCAGCAGTGACCCCGGGACTAGCGGATACGAGCAGTACTTC
TRBJ2-4 | many | TRBD1 | TRBV29-1 | CSVGATGGRIQYF | TGCAGCGTTGGGGCGACAGGGGGTCGCATTCAGTACTTC
TRBJ2-5 | few | TRBD1 | TRBV10-3 | CAISESDRGAEETQYF | TGTGCCATCAGTGAGTCTGACAGGGGGGCGGAAGAGACCCAGTACTTC
TRBJ2-6 | many | NA | TRBV15 | CATHQGAGANVLTF | TGTGCCACCCACCAGGGCGCTGGGGCCAACGTCCTGACTTTC
TRBJ2-1 | NA | TRBD2 | TRBV10-3 | CAISESLAGEQFF | TGTGCCATCAGTGAGTCACTAGCGGGGGAGCAGTTCTTC
TRBJ1-1 | NA | NA | TRBV28 | CATSGNSLVAFF | TGTGCCACCAGCGGCAATTCATTAGTAGCTTTCTTT
TRBJ2-2 | NA | TRBD1 | TRBV6-5 | CASSPDRANTGELFF | TGTGCCAGCAGCCCGGACAGGGCGAACACCGGGGAGCTGTTTTTT
TRBJ2-5 | NA | NA | TRBV7-2 | CASSSEAKTQYF | TGTGCCAGCAGCTCGGAGGCCAAGACCCAGTACTTC
TRBJ2-6 | few | NA | TRBV6-7 | CASSYESRQSSGANVLTF | TGTGCCAGCAGTTACGAGTCTAGGCAAAGCTCTGGGGCCAACGTCCTGACTTTC
TRBJ2-7 | few | NA | TRBV28 | CASSPSREYEQYF | TGTGCCAGCAGCCCGTCCAGGGAGTACGAGCAGTACTTC
TRBJ2-5 | NA | TRBD1 | TRBV14 | CASSPRAGGEETQYF | TGTGCCAGCAGCCCTAGGGCAGGGGGAGAAGAGACCCAGTACTTC
TRBJ2-3 | NA | TRBD2 | TRBV5-1 | CASSLALAGPTSTDTQYF | TGCGCCAGCAGCTTGGCTCTAGCGGGACCTACTAGCACAGATACGCAGTATTTT
TRBJ1-2 | NA | TRBD1 | TRBV20-1 | CSAFTGGAGYGYTF | TGCAGTGCTTTTACAGGGGGCGCAGGCTATGGCTACACCTTC
TRBJ2-1 | few | NA | TRBV5-5 | CASSLFHNEQFF | TGTGCCAGCAGCTTGTTCCACAATGAGCAGTTCTTC
TRBJ2-5 | many | NA | TRBV29-1 | CSVRTELGTQYF | TGCAGCGTCCGGACAGAATTGGGGACCCAGTACTTC
TRBJ2-5 | few | NA | TRBV7-9 | CASSSQTGSQETQYF | TGTGCCAGCAGCTCCCAGACAGGTAGCCAAGAGACCCAGTACTTC
TRBJ2-7 | many | NA | TRBV5-1 | CASSFRPAYEQYF | TGCGCCAGCAGCTTTCGTCCCGCCTACGAGCAGTACTTC
TRBJ2-3 | few | TRBD1 | TRBV2 | CASSEDRGRTDTQYF | TGTGCCAGCAGTGAAGACAGGGGGAGAACAGATACGCAGTATTTT
TRBJ2-5 | many | NA | TRBV7-2 | CASSFGNSGQETQYF | TGTGCCAGCAGCTTCGGCAACAGTGGTCAAGAGACCCAGTACTTC
TRBJ2-1 | few | NA | TRBV6-1 | CASSDRGRTSRNEQFF | TGTGCCAGCAGTGATCGGGGAAGGACAAGCAGAAATGAGCAGTTCTTC